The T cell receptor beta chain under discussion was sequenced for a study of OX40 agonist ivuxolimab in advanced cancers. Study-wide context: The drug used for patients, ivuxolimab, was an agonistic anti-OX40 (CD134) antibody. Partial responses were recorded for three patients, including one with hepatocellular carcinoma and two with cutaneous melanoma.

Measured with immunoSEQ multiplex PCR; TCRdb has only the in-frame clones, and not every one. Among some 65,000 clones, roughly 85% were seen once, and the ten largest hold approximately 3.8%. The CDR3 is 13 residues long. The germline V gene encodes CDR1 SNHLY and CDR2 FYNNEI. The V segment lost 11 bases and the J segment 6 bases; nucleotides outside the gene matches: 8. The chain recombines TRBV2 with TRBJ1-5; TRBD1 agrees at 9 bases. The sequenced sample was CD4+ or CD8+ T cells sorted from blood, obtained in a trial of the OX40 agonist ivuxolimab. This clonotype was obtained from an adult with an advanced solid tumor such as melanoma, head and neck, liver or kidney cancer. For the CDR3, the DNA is TGTGCCTCGACGGGACAGGGAAGTCAGCCCCAGCATTTT. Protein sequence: CASTGQGSQPQHF.